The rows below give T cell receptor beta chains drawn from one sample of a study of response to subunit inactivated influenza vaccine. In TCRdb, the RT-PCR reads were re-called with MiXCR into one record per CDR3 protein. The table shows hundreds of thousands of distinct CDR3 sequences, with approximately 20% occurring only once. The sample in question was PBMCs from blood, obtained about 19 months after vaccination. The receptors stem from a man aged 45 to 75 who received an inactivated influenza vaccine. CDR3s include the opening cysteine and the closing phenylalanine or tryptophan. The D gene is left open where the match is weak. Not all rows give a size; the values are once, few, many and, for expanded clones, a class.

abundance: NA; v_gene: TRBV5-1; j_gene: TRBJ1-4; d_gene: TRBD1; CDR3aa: CASSLGSGQVEEKLFF; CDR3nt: TGCGCCAGCAGCTTGGGTTCTGGACAGGTGGAAGAAAAACTGTTTTTT
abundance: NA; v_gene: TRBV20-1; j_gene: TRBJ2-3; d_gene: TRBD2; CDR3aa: CSALDRGGSDTQYF; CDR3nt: TGCAGTGCCCTGGACCGGGGGGGGTCAGATACGCAGTATTTT
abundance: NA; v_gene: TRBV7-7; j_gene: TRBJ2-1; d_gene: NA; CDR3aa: CASSPDGDPANEQFF; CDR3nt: TGTGCCAGCAGCCCCGACGGGGACCCTGCGAATGAGCAGTTCTTC
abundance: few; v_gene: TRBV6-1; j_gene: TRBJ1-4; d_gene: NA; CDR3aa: CASSEPPQGYNEKLFF; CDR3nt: TGTGCCAGCAGTGAACCCCCACAGGGATATAATGAAAAACTGTTTTTT
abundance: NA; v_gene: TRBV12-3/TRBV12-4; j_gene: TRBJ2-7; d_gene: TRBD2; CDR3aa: CASSSGTSGRGEQYF; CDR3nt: TGTGCCAGCAGTTCCGGGACTAGCGGGAGAGGTGAGCAGTACTTC
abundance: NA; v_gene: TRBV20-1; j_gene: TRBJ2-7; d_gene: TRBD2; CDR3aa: CSARDSKRLAGGVQF; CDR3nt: TGCAGTGCTAGAGATTCGAAGCGACTAGCGGGAGGGGTACAATTC
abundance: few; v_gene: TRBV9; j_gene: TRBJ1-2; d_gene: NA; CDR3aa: CASSVALTPNYGYTF; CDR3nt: TGTGCCAGCAGCGTAGCTCTGACACCAAACTATGGCTACACCTTC
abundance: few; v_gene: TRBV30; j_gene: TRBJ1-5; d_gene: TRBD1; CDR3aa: CAWQNLRGQPQHF; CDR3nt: TGTGCCTGGCAAAACCTCAGGGGGCAGCCCCAGCATTTT
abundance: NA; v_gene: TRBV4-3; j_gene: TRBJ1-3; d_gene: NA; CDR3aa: CASSQDPSSGNAIYF; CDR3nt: TGCGCCAGCAGCCAAGATCCCAGCTCTGGAAACGCCATATATTTT
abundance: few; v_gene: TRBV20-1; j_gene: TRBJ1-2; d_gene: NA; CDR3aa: CSARDPGRSYGYTF; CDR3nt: TGCAGTGCTAGAGATCCAGGGAGGTCCTATGGCTACACCTTC
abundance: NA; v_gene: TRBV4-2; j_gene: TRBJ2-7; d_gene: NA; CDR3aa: CASSQDAAVKGYEQYF; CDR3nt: TGTGCCAGCAGCCAAGACGCCGCAGTCAAGGGCTACGAGCAGTACTTC
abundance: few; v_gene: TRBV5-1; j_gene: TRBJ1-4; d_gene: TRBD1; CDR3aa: CASSDTGVEEKLFF; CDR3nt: TGCGCCAGCAGCGACACAGGGGTGGAGGAAAAACTGTTTTTT
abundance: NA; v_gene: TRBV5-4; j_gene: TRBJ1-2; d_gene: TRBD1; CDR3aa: CASSLDSGTGGRGYTF; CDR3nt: TGTGCCAGCAGCTTAGATTCCGGGACAGGGGGCCGTGGCTACACCTTC
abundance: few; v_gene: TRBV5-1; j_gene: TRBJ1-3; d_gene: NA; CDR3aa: CASSLGAGQLSGNTIYF; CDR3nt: TGCGCCAGCAGCTTGGGGGCCGGACAGCTCTCTGGAAACACCATATATTTT
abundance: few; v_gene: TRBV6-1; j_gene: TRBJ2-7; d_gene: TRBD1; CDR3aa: CASSVPGQGGEQYF; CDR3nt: TGTGCCAGCAGTGTCCCGGGACAGGGGGGCGAGCAGTACTTC
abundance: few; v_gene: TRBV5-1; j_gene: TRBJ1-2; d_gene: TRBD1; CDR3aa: CASSLGTGTGGAGHTF; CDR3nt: TGCGCCAGCAGCTTGGGGACCGGGACAGGGGGCGCAGGCCACACCTTC
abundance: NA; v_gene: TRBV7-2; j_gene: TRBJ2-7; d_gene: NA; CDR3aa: CASSSRDGAYEQYF; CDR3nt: TGTGCCAGCAGCTCACGGGACGGAGCCTACGAGCAGTACTTC
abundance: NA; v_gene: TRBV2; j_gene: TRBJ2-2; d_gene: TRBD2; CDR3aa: CASSNGLGWELFF; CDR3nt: TGTGCCAGCAGTAACGGACTAGGTTGGGAGCTGTTTTTT
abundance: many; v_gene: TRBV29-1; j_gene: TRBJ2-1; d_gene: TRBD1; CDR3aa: CSGGQGFYNEQFF; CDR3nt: TGCAGCGGGGGACAGGGGTTCTACAATGAGCAGTTCTTC
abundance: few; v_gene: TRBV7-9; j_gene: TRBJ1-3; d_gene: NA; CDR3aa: CASSHDTYSGNTIYF; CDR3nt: TGTGCCAGCAGCCACGACACGTACTCTGGAAACACCATATATTTT
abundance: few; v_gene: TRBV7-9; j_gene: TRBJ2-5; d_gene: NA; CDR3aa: CASSKGTGPETQYF; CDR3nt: TGTGCCAGCAGCAAGGGGACGGGGCCGGAGACCCAGTACTTC
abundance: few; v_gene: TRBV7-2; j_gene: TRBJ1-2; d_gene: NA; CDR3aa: CASSRTGHLNYGYTF; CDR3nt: TGTGCCAGCAGCCGGACTGGCCACCTTAACTATGGCTACACCTTC
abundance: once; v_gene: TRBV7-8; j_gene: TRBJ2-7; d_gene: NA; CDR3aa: CASSLARLTSYEQYF; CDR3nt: TGTGCCAGCAGCTTAGCGCGACTAACCTCCTACGAGCAGTACTTC
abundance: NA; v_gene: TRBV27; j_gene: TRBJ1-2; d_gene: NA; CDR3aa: CASGSPWEQGHYGYTF; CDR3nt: TGTGCCAGCGGTTCCCCCTGGGAACAGGGCCACTATGGCTACACCTTC
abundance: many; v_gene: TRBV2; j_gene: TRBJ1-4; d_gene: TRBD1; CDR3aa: CATHRGPNEKLFF; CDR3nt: TGTGCCACGCACAGGGGGCCTAATGAAAAACTGTTTTTT
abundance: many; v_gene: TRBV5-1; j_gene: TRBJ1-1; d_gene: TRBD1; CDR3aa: CASSLAGQGMNTEAFF; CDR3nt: TGCGCCAGCAGCTTGGCCGGACAGGGGATGAACACTGAAGCTTTCTTT
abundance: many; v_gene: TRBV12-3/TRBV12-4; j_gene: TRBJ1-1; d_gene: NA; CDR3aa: CASSLEGGTEAFF; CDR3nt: TGTGCCAGCAGCTTAGAAGGGGGCACTGAAGCTTTCTTT
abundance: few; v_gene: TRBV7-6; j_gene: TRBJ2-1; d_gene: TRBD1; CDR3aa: CASSLPTGGYNEQFF; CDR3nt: TGTGCCAGCAGCTTACCGACAGGGGGTTACAATGAGCAGTTCTTC
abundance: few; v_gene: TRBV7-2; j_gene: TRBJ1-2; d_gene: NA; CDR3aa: CASSLLPAKYGYTF; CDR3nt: TGTGCCAGCAGCTTACTACCGGCGAAATATGGCTACACCTTC
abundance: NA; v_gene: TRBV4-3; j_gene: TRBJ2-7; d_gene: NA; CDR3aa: CASSQDLDMEQYF; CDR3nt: TGCGCCAGCAGCCAAGATCTTGACATGGAGCAGTACTTC
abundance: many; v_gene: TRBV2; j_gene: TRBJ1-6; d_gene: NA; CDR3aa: CASSERVDNSPLHF; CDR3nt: TGTGCCAGCAGTGAGAGGGTGGATAATTCACCCCTCCACTTT
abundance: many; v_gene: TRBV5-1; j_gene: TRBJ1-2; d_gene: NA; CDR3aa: CASSLEGVEGYTF; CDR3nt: TGCGCCAGCAGCTTGGAGGGAGTAGAAGGCTACACCTTC
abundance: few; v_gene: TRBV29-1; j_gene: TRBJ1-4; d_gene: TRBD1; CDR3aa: CSVARGNEKLFF; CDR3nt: TGCAGCGTTGCCAGGGGGAATGAAAAACTGTTTTTT
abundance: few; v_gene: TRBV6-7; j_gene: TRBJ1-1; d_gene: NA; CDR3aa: CASSCRMATEAFF; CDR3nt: TGTGCCAGCAGTTGCCGGATGGCCACTGAAGCTTTCTTT
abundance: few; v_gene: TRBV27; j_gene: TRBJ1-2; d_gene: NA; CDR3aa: CASSPPDSHISHSGYTF; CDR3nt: TGTGCCAGCAGTCCGCCGGACAGTCATATTAGTCATAGTGGCTACACCTTC
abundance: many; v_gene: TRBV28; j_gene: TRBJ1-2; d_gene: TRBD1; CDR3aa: CASSRQGYGYTF; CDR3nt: TGTGCCAGCAGCCGACAGGGATATGGCTACACCTTC
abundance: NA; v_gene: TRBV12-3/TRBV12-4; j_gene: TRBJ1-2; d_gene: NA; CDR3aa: CASSSAYGYTF; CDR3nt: TGTGCCAGCAGTTCAGCCTATGGCTACACCTTC
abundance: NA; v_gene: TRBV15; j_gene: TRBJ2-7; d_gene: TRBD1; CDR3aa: CATSRDRAHEQYF; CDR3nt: TGTGCCACCAGCAGGGACAGGGCCCACGAGCAGTACTTC
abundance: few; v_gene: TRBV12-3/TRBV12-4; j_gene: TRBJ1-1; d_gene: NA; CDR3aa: CASSPPWGRGNTEAFF; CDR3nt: TGTGCCAGCAGTCCCCCCTGGGGCAGGGGGAACACTGAAGCTTTCTTT
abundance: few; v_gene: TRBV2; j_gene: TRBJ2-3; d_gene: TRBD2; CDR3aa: CASSNVLALKDTQYF; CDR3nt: TGTGCCAGCAGCAACGTACTAGCGCTCAAAGATACGCAGTATTTT
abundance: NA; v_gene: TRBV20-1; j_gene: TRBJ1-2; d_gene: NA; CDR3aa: CSARDLKGPNYGYTF; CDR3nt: TGCAGTGCTAGAGATCTGAAGGGTCCCAACTATGGCTACACCTTC
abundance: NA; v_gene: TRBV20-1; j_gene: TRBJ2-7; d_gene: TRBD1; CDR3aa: CSARAAQGTAYEQYF; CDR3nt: TGCAGTGCTAGAGCCGCACAGGGGACGGCCTACGAGCAGTACTTC
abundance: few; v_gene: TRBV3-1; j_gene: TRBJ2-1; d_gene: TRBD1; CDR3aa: CASSQEPWTGNNEQFF; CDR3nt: TGTGCCAGCAGCCAGGAACCCTGGACAGGCAACAATGAGCAGTTCTTC
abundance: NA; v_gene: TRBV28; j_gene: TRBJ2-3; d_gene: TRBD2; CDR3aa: CASSPPSGSSTDTQYF; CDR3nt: TGTGCCAGCAGTCCCCCTAGCGGGAGTAGCACAGATACGCAGTATTTT
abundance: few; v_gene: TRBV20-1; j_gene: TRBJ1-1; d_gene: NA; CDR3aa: CSARLGSLITEAFF; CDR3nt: TGCAGTGCTAGGTTAGGCAGCCTGATCACTGAAGCTTTCTTT
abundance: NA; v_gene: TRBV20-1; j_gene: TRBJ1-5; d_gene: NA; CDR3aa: CSARGTGNNQPQHF; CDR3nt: TGCAGTGCTAGAGGAACAGGGAACAATCAGCCCCAGCATTTT
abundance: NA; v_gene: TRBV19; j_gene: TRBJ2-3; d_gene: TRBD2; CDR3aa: CASSSLAATDTQYF; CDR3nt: TGTGCCAGTAGTAGTCTAGCGGCCACAGATACGCAGTATTTT
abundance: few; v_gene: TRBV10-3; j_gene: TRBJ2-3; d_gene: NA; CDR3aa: CAISESFIGTSTDTQYF; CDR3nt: TGTGCCATCAGTGAGTCGTTTATCGGCACTAGCACAGATACGCAGTATTTT
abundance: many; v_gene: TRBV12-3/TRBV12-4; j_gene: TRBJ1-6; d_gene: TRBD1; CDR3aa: CASRGGQENSPLHF; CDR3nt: TGTGCCAGCAGGGGGGGACAGGAGAATTCACCCCTCCACTTT
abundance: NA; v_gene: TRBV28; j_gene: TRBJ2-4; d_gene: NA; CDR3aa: CASRAPGRGVEYF; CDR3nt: TGTGCCAGCAGGGCGCCGGGTAGGGGCGTAGAGTACTTC
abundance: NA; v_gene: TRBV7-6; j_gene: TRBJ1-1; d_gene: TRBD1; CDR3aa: CASSSGTGRNTEAFF; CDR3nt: TGTGCCAGCAGCTCGGGGACAGGGAGGAACACTGAAGCTTTCTTT